Below are 29 T cell receptor beta chains sequenced from a single sample in a study of T-cell reconstitution after alpha-beta-depleted transplantation in children. Researchers prepared the TCRbeta library using unique molecular identifiers, the study reports. MiXCR, applied by TCRdb to the PCR reads, yields one record per CDR3 protein. Counted here are some 460,000 distinct CDR3 sequences, 15% to 20% occurring once; the ten biggest clones make up roughly 27%. Sample: PBMCs, mostly from graft donor cells, taken 360 days after TCRalphabeta/CD19-depleted stem cell transplant. These receptors were collected from a boy less than two years old who had a stem cell transplant for Wiskott-Aldrich syndrome, so the T cells may come from the graft donor.

This clonotype has more than one count but fewer than ten. The chain has TRBV7-9 and TRBJ2-1; tentatively, D is TRBD2 (6 bases). Germline V gene sequence: CDR1 SEHNR, CDR2 FQNEAQ (reference sequence). V gave up 1 base and J gave up 9 bases, with 13 bases separating them. This CDR3 is built from 14 residues. Written as DNA, the CDR3 is TGTGCCAGCAGCTTAGGGGCGGCGGGAATTGAGCAGTTCTTC. Translated, it gives CASSLGAAGIEQFF.

This clonotype was seen a handful of times. V usage is TRBV7-9 and J usage is TRBJ2-2, with 7 nucleotides matching TRBD2. The J segment lost 4 bases and the V segment lost 4 bases, leaving 3 bases of the junction unmatched. Germline lookup yields CDR1 SEHNR and CDR2 FQNEAQ (reference sequence). CDR3 length: 14 amino acids. This CDR3 is CASSYLAATGELFF. Written as DNA, the CDR3 is TGTGCCAGCAGCTACCTAGCGGCCACCGGGGAGCTGTTTTTT.

Turning to this clonotype: Its ends do not fully match the called genes, so a read error is possible. The chain uses TRBV4-1 and TRBJ2-3; D uncertain. This CDR3 comprises 13 residues. The germline CDR1 and CDR2 sequences are MGHRA and YSYEKL. The CDR3 spells CASSPRPGDTQYF. The CDR3 bases are TGTGCCAGCAGCCCACGACCAGGCGATACGCAGTATTTT.

The rearrangement joins TRBV20-1 to TRBJ2-3; 8 bases are shared with TRBD2. This CDR3 comprises 15 residues. Germline CDR1 and CDR2: DFQATT and SNEGSKA (reference sequence). Germline trimming cut 1 base from V and 4 bases from J; bases unmatched to any gene: 7. The CDR3 is CSARVLAGSADTQYF. CDR3 bases: TGCAGTGCTAGAGTTTTAGCGGGATCGGCAGATACGCAGTATTTT.

The V and J genes are TRBV13 and TRBJ2-3, with 9 bases fitting TRBD2. Germline CDR1 PRHDT, CDR2 FYEKMQ (reference sequence). The CDR3 contains 17 residues. With 0 bases clipped from V and 2 bases from J, the junction kept 6 bases outside the gene matches. CDR3 in amino acids: CASSLGLAGRITDTQYF. The CDR3 bases are TGTGCCAGCAGCTTAGGCCTAGCGGGGAGGATCACAGATACGCAGTATTTT.

The gene calls are TRBV11-1 and TRBJ2-1; TRBD2 matches at 8 bases. The CDR3 runs to 20 residues. The J segment lost 0 bases and the V segment lost 1 base, leaving 14 bases of the junction unmatched. Germline lookup yields CDR1 SGHAT and CDR2 FQDESV (reference sequence). CDR3 bases: TGTGCCAGCAGCTTAGTGGGGCGTACGGGACTAGGGGGCTCCTACAATGAGCAGTTCTTC. Residues: CASSLVGRTGLGGSYNEQFF. Complete variable domain (other parts from reference TRBV11-1 and TRBJ2-1): EAEVAQSPRYKITEKSQAVAFWCDPISGHATLYWYRQILGQGPELLVQFQDESVVDDSQLPKDRFSAERLKGVDSTLKIQPAELGDSAMYLCASSLVGRTGLGGSYNEQFFGPGTRLTVL.

This clonotype was seen only a few times. The chain couples TRBV24-1 to TRBJ2-1; 12 positions match TRBD2. With 4 bases clipped from V and 3 bases from J, the junction kept 3 bases outside the gene matches. The CDR3 runs 16 residues. In germline, CDR1 is KGHDR, CDR2 SFDVKD. In DNA form, the CDR3 reads TGTGCCACCAGTGAAGCTAGCGGGGGGGACTACAATGAGCAGTTCTTC. Translated, it gives CATSEASGGDYNEQFF.

The chain couples TRBV10-3 to TRBJ1-2, with D maybe TRBD1 (5 bases). V shed 2 bases and J shed 7 bases, with 11 bases lying between them. The CDR3 sequence is 13 residues long. Germline V CDR1 and CDR2: ENHRY, SYGVKD. The CDR3 bases are TGTGCCATCAGTGAGGGGGGTCCAGGTGGCTACACCTTC. Residues: CAISEGGPGGYTF.

This clonotype has more than one count but fewer than ten. This chain connects TRBV15 to TRBJ2-2; no clear D gene. V was cut by 0 bases and J by 9 bases, with 17 bases left in between. This CDR3 contains 16 residues. Germline CDR1 is LNHNV and CDR2 is YYDKDF (reference sequence). CDR3 nucleotide sequence: TGTGCCACCAGCAGAGATAGCCCCGGCTCGCCCCGGGAGCTGTTTTTT. Protein product: CATSRDSPGSPRELFF. The entire variable domain, with the rest obtained from reference TRBV15 and TRBJ2-2, is as follows: DAMVIQNPRYQVTQFGKPVTLSCSQTLNHNVMYWYQQKSSQAPKLLFHYYDKDFNNEADTPDNFQSRRPNTSFCFLDIRSPGLGDTAMYLCATSRDSPGSPRELFFGEGSRLTVL.

This clonotype was counted only a few times. This chain joins TRBV12-3 or TRBV12-4 and TRBJ2-3, with TRBD2 identical over 13 bases. The CDR3 sequence is 17 residues long. With 3 bases clipped from V and 1 base from J, the junction kept 4 bases outside the gene matches. This chain's CDR3 is CASSFRLAGGRTDTQYF. The CDR3 DNA follows: TGTGCCAGCAGTTTCCGACTAGCGGGGGGTCGCACAGATACGCAGTATTTT.

The chain recombines TRBV18 with TRBJ2-2; 8 bases map to TRBD1. V was clipped by 3 bases and J by 4 bases; unmatched bases: 7. The CDR3 spans 16 residues. Germline values: CDR1 KGHSH, CDR2 LQKENI. In DNA, the CDR3 is TGTGCCAGCTCACCTGTCGGACAGGGTGTCACCGGGGAGCTGTTTTTT. Its translation is CASSPVGQGVTGELFF.

The V gene is TRBV20-1, the J gene TRBJ1-6; TRBD1 aligns across 7 bases. The V gene's germline CDR1 is DFQATT and CDR2 SNEGSKA (reference sequence). V shed 5 bases and J 9 bases; nucleotides not matched to a gene: 10. The CDR3 is 14 amino acids. The CDR3 protein is CSAVTGSEGSPLHF. The CDR3 DNA is TGCAGTGCTGTGACAGGGTCAGAGGGTTCACCCCTCCACTTT.

The chain joins TRBV12-3 or TRBV12-4 to TRBJ2-1; 10 bases match TRBD2. The CDR3 covers 16 residues. V shed 4 bases and J 6 bases; nucleotides not matched to a gene: 9. The CDR3 is CASSYPTSGTLNEQFF. The CDR3 region has the DNA TGTGCCAGCAGTTACCCTACTAGCGGGACACTCAATGAGCAGTTCTTC.

This clonotype showed up just a few times. The chain uses TRBV6-1 and TRBJ2-6; D is uncertain. From germline, CDR1 is MNHNS and CDR2 SASEGT. There are 17 residues in the CDR3. Trimming pared 6 bases from V and 7 bases from J, leaving 22 bases between. The CDR3 loop is CASSRRAVSLGANVLTF. The CDR3 DNA is TGTGCCAGCAGCCGTCGGGCCGTCTCTTTGGGAGCCAACGTCCTGACTTTC.

This clonotype was recorded a few times. V gene TRBV20-1 combines with J gene TRBJ2-1; TRBD2 agrees at 12 bases. Per the germline V gene, CDR1 is DFQATT and CDR2 is SNEGSKA (reference sequence). The CDR3 contains 17 residues. V was pared by 2 bases and J by 1 base, with 6 bases of the junction left unmatched. The CDR3 loop is CSARLAGGPVSYNEQFF. CDR3 coding DNA: TGCAGTGCTAGACTAGCGGGGGGGCCAGTTTCCTACAATGAGCAGTTCTTC.

The V gene is TRBV30, the J gene TRBJ2-1; maybe TRBD2 (5 bases). Looked up from germline, CDR1 is GTSNPN and CDR2 is SVGIG (reference sequence). The germline V and J ends were trimmed by 3 bases and 3 bases, with 18 bases remaining between them. The CDR3 runs 16 residues. The CDR3 sequence is CAWSVGGVGLYNEQFF. The DNA of the CDR3 is TGTGCCTGGAGCGTCGGTGGGGTTGGACTCTACAATGAGCAGTTCTTC.

The rearrangement links TRBV5-1 to TRBJ2-1, with 8 bases lining up with TRBD1. Losses at the gene ends were 2 bases for V and 4 bases for J; bases not matched to a gene: 5. CDR3 length: 15 amino acids. Germline values: CDR1 SGHRS, CDR2 YFSETQ. The CDR3 nucleotides are TGCGCCAGCAGCTTCTCGGGACAGGCTTACAATGAGCAGTTCTTC. Its protein product is CASSFSGQAYNEQFF.

The V gene is TRBV12-3 or TRBV12-4, the J gene TRBJ2-7, with no clear D. The germline V and J ends were trimmed by 4 bases and 3 bases, with 4 bases remaining between them. The CDR3 totals 11 residues. Here the CDR3 reads CASSCCYEQYF. CDR3 DNA: TGTGCCAGCAGTTGCTGCTACGAGCAGTACTTC.

The chain couples TRBV19 to TRBJ2-1; 8 bases align to TRBD1. This CDR3 is 14 amino acids long. The J segment lost 7 bases and the V segment lost 3 bases, leaving 5 bases of the junction unmatched. Germline loops: CDR1 LNHDA, CDR2 SQIVND (reference sequence). The CDR3 spells CASSIPGGSNEQFF. CDR3 nucleotides: TGTGCCAGTAGTATCCCAGGGGGCTCAAATGAGCAGTTCTTC. The complete variable domain, with remaining parts taken from reference TRBV19 and TRBJ2-1, reads DGGITQSPKYLFRKEGQNVTLSCEQNLNHDAMYWYRQDPGQGLRLIYYSQIVNDFQKGDIAEGYSVSREKKESFPLTVTSAQKNPTAFYLCASSIPGGSNEQFFGPGTRLTVL.

This clonotype was detected a few times. The chain links TRBV12-3 or TRBV12-4 to TRBJ2-5; D remains unclear. CDR3 length: 12 residues. The V and J ends lost 3 bases and 4 bases respectively, with 6 bases between them. CDR3 in amino acids: CASSFFRETQYF. CDR3 in DNA: TGTGCCAGCAGTTTTTTCCGAGAGACCCAGTACTTC.

This sequence joins TRBV21-1 and TRBJ2-7. TRBV21-1 is a pseudogene segment. The CDR3 has 13 residues. Here the CDR3 DNA reads TGTGCCAGCAGCAAAGCGGGGTTAAACGAGCAGTACTTC. Protein sequence: CASSKAGLNEQYF.

This clonotype has only a few counts. The chain recombines TRBV5-1 with TRBJ2-4; 8 nucleotides align to TRBD1. V gave up 0 bases and J gave up 8 bases; unmatched junction bases: 4. Looked up from germline, CDR1 is SGHRS and CDR2 is YFSETQ. This CDR3 comprises 14 residues. The CDR3 sequence is CASSLEGQEDIQYF. Here the CDR3 DNA reads TGCGCCAGCAGCTTGGAGGGACAGGAGGACATTCAGTACTTC.

CDR3 nucleotides: TGCAGCGGCAGGGGCGTGTTGACAGATACGCAGTATTTT. It translates to CSGRGVLTDTQYF. The chain employs TRBV29-1 and TRBJ2-3, with a possible D match to TRBD1 (6 bases). The CDR3 sequence is 13 residues long. CDR1 and CDR2 (germline): SQVTM, ANQGSEA. V was trimmed by 7 bases and J by 3 bases, leaving 14 bases between them.

This clonotype showed up just a few times. The rearrangement links TRBV18 to TRBJ2-5, with no clear D. CDR1 KGHSH and CDR2 LQKENI come from the germline V gene. V lost 4 bases and J lost 3, with 18 bases in between. The CDR3 runs to 16 residues. The CDR3 DNA reads as TGTGCCAGCTCACACCAGGCCATAGGCGGAAAAGAGACCCAGTACTTC. Translated, it gives CASSHQAIGGKETQYF.

This clonotype was seen many times. The V and J genes are TRBV6-2 or TRBV6-3 and TRBJ1-1; D gene unclear. The CDR3 has 13 amino acids. The germline CDR1 and CDR2 sequences are MNHEY and SVGEGT. V shed 7 bases and J shed 1 base, with 10 bases lying between them. The CDR3 coding sequence is TGTGCCAGCAAACCTGAGGGGAACACTGAAGCTTTCTTT. This encodes CASKPEGNTEAFF.

V gene TRBV20-1 combines with J gene TRBJ2-3; 10 nucleotides match TRBD2. Germline CDR1 reads DFQATT; CDR2 reads SNEGSKA (reference sequence). This CDR3 contains 15 residues. V gave up 2 bases and J gave up 4 bases; unmatched junction bases: 6. CDR3 nucleotide sequence: TGCAGTGCTAGAACCCTAGCGGGGGTCCCAGATACGCAGTATTTT. Translation: CSARTLAGVPDTQYF.

This chain connects TRBV28 to TRBJ2-2; TRBD1 aligns across 7 bases. V was pared by 6 bases and J by 1 base, with 8 bases of the junction left unmatched. The CDR3 is 16 amino acids. The germline V gene encodes CDR1 MDHEN and CDR2 SYDVKM. CDR3 sequence reads: CASRRQGAGNTGELFF. As DNA, the CDR3 is TGTGCCAGCAGAAGACAGGGCGCAGGGAACACCGGGGAGCTGTTTTTT.

The chain combines TRBV20-1 with TRBJ2-1, with no clear D. V was clipped by 6 bases and J by 9 bases, with 15 bases between them. CDR3 size: 12 residues. In germline, CDR1 is DFQATT, CDR2 SNEGSKA (reference sequence). This CDR3 reads CSASDPTREQFF. CDR3 nucleotide sequence: TGCAGTGCCTCGGACCCGACACGTGAGCAGTTCTTC.

There are many counts of this clonotype. The V gene is TRBV10-2, the J gene TRBJ2-2; no clear D. The ends were cut back, 6 bases at V and 9 bases at J, with 8 bases in the middle. The CDR3 spans 11 residues. Germline V gives CDR1 WSHSY, CDR2 SAAADI. DNA for the CDR3: TGCGCCAGCAGACACAACCGGGAGCTGTTTTTT. It translates to CASRHNRELFF.